One sample yielded the 14 T cell receptor beta chains listed below, sequenced in a study of T cell changes during pregnancy in multiple sclerosis. The table came from immunoSEQ multiplex PCR; TCRdb's copy has only in-frame clones and leaves some out. The sample holds 110,000 or so clones, under 95% seen once. The sequences come from peripheral blood, collected before pregnancy. The receptor set was obtained from a female donor with multiple sclerosis, enrolled in a pregnancy study.

The chain joins TRBV6-1 to TRBJ2-1; the match to TRBD2 covers 8 bases. After removal of 5 bases from V and 12 bases from J, the junction contained 9 bases not matched to a gene. The germline CDR1 and CDR2 sequences are MNHNS and SASEGT. The CDR3 extends over 13 amino acids. CDR3 loop: CASSSGRGSGQFF. The CDR3 DNA is TGTGCCAGCAGTAGCGGGAGAGGTTCAGGGCAGTTCTTC.

This chain joins TRBV5-1 and TRBJ2-1; TRBD2 agrees at 8 bases. Germline CDR1 SGHRS, CDR2 YFSETQ. Trimming removed 0 bases from V and 6 bases from J; junction bases left unmatched: 5. This CDR3 spans 15 amino acids. CDR3 region: CASSLEVAGLNEQFF. The DNA for the CDR3 is TGCGCCAGCAGCTTGGAGGTAGCGGGGCTCAATGAGCAGTTCTTC.

The chain employs TRBV25-1 and TRBJ1-5; D is unclear. This CDR3 region has 14 residues. V lost 0 bases and J 5 bases, leaving 8 bases between the germline ends. Germline V gene data show CDR1 as MGHDK and CDR2 as SYGVNS. The CDR3 region is CASSEYGDHQPQHF. CDR3 sequence (DNA): TGTGCCAGCAGTGAATACGGGGATCATCAGCCCCAGCATTTT.

The V call is TRBV27, the J call TRBJ2-7, with D hard to call. The CDR3 is made up of 12 amino acids. Germline V gene data show CDR1 as MNHEY and CDR2 as SMNVEV (reference sequence). Trimming shortened V by 4 bases and J by 3 bases, and 7 bases separated the two germline ends. CDR3: CASSSTHYEQYF. The CDR3 DNA reads as TGTGCCAGCAGTTCAACTCACTACGAGCAGTACTTC.

The gene calls are TRBV27 and TRBJ2-7; tentative D call: TRBD1 (5 bases). V lost 5 bases to trimming and J lost 1 base, with 18 bases between them. CDR3 length: 16 residues. Germline CDR1 is MNHEY and CDR2 is SMNVEV (reference sequence). The CDR3: CASSRRPGLSSYEQYF. The DNA of the CDR3 is TGTGCCAGCAGTAGACGGCCAGGGCTTTCGTCCTACGAGCAGTACTTC.

The chain couples TRBV2 to TRBJ2-1, with TRBD1 matching over 12 bases. Trimming at V came to 4 bases and at J to 8 bases, leaving 9 bases not matched to a gene. The CDR3 is 16 amino acids. Germline V gene lookup returns CDR1 SNHLY and CDR2 FYNNEI. This CDR3 reads CASSALPGQGAYEQFF. The DNA for the CDR3 is TGTGCCAGCAGTGCATTACCGGGACAGGGGGCCTATGAGCAGTTCTTC.

The CDR3 loop reads CAISESSSGYTF. In DNA form, the CDR3 reads TGTGCCATCAGTGAGTCGAGTAGTGGCTACACCTTC. The chain uses TRBV10-3 and TRBJ1-2; no clear D. V lost 0 bases and J 7 bases, leaving 6 bases between the germline ends. Germline V gene data show CDR1 as ENHRY and CDR2 as SYGVKD. This CDR3 is 12 amino acids long.

The chain is built from TRBV21-1 and TRBJ2-7; the table's D call of TRBD2 was not tested on the DNA. TRBV21-1 has pseudogene status. The CDR3 has 17 amino acids. The CDR3 bases are TGTGCCAGCAGCAAAAACCAACTAGCGGGACCAATCTACGAGCAGTACTTC. Translated, it gives CASSKNQLAGPIYEQYF.

The chain recombines TRBV7-3 with TRBJ2-3; D is possibly TRBD2 (5 bases). Trimming removed 5 bases at V and 0 bases at J, with 15 bases between. Germline assignment: CDR1 SGHTA and CDR2 FQGTGA. There are 16 residues in the CDR3. The DNA for the CDR3 is TGTGCCAGCAGCCTACCCCGGGGAGATAGCACAGATACGCAGTATTTT. Protein sequence: CASSLPRGDSTDTQYF.

The genes are TRBV7-9 and TRBJ2-3; tentative D call: TRBD1 (6 bases). Trimming took off 2 bases at V and 3 bases at J, with 15 bases between the two ends. This CDR3 is built from 16 residues. Per germline, CDR1 SEHNR and CDR2 FQNEAQ (reference sequence). CDR3 protein: CASSLRGNPATDTQYF. As DNA, the CDR3 is TGTGCCAGCAGCTTAAGGGGGAACCCAGCGACAGATACGCAGTATTTT. Together with reference TRBV7-9 and TRBJ2-3, the CDR3 gives the full variable domain: DTGVSQNPRHKITKRGQNVTFRCDPISEHNRLYWYRQTLGQGPEFLTYFQNEAQLEKSRLLSDRFSAERPKGSFSTLEIQRTEQGDSAMYLCASSLRGNPATDTQYFGPGTRLTVL.

V gene TRBV15 combines with J gene TRBJ1-2, with 9 nucleotides matching TRBD1. Germline CDR1 and CDR2: LNHNV and YYDKDF (reference sequence). V was pared by 4 bases and J by 3 bases, with 6 bases of the junction left unmatched. There are 15 residues in the CDR3. CDR3 bases: TGTGCCACCAGCATAAATACAGGGGGCGACTATGGCTACACCTTC. As protein: CATSINTGGDYGYTF.

This clone appeared a single time. V is TRBV7-2 and J is TRBJ2-5, with 8 bases aligning to TRBD1. Trimming at V came to 4 bases and at J to 2 bases, leaving 3 bases not matched to a gene. Germline loops: CDR1 SGHTA, CDR2 FQGNSA. This CDR3 is built from 14 residues. CDR3 bases: TGTGCCAGCAGCTCAAGACAGGGGCAAGAGACCCAGTACTTC. Protein: CASSSRQGQETQYF.

The chain combines TRBV27 with TRBJ2-1; tentative D call: TRBD2 (6 bases). V dropped 8 bases and J dropped 0 bases, with 11 bases sitting between them. Germline V gene lookup returns CDR1 MNHEY and CDR2 SMNVEV (reference sequence). The CDR3 has 14 amino acids. DNA for the CDR3: TGTGCCAGCGGACTCGGGAGCTCCTACAATGAGCAGTTCTTC. Its translation: CASGLGSSYNEQFF.

This clone has a single count. The chain has TRBV11-2 and TRBJ2-1, with 7 nucleotides matching TRBD1. The CDR3 has 14 residues. Trimming at V came to 5 bases and at J to 7 bases, leaving 8 bases not matched to a gene. Per germline, CDR1 SGHAT and CDR2 FQNNGV. CDR3 amino acids: CASSPGQVGNEQFF. In DNA form, the CDR3 reads TGTGCCAGCAGCCCCGGACAGGTGGGGAATGAGCAGTTCTTC.